These 17 T cell receptor beta chains share one sample of origin, sequenced in a study of T cell responses to AZD1222 COVID-19 vaccine. Assay: immunoSEQ multiplex PCR; the TCRdb copy retains only in-frame clones and omits some. The data hold approximately 70,000 clones, with 82% observed a single time. The sequences come from peripheral blood, collected on day 0 of AZD1222 vaccination. The receptors shown here come from an adult in good health.

The chain has TRBV5-1 and TRBJ2-1, with TRBD2 matching over 11 bases. V shed 0 bases and J 0 bases; nucleotides not matched to a gene: 5. This CDR3 has 18 amino acids. The V gene's germline CDR1 is SGHRS and CDR2 YFSETQ. CDR3 in DNA: TGCGCCAGCAGCTTGGGACTAGCGGGGACCCCCTCCTACAATGAGCAGTTCTTC. It yields the protein CASSLGLAGTPSYNEQFF.

The rearrangement joins TRBV7-2 to TRBJ1-5; maybe TRBD1 (5 bases). The CDR3 contains 14 residues. CDR1 is SGHTA and CDR2 is FQGNSA in the germline V gene. The ends were cut back, 5 bases at V and 7 bases at J, with 15 bases in the middle. The CDR3 loop reads CASSVGGVGQPQHF. CDR3 nucleotide sequence: TGTGCCAGCAGCGTGGGGGGAGTCGGGCAGCCCCAGCATTTT.

The sample holds one count of this clone. The rearrangement joins TRBV6-5 to TRBJ1-5; TRBD1 matches 10 bases. The CDR3 has 14 amino acids. Germline CDR1 and CDR2: MNHEY and SVGAGI. The V gene end was trimmed by 5 bases and the J gene end by 6 bases; junction bases not matched to a gene: 4. This CDR3 is CASSPGQGTQPQHF. Written as DNA, the CDR3 is TGTGCCAGCAGTCCGGGACAGGGGACTCAGCCCCAGCATTTT.

This rearrangement joins TRBV2 to TRBJ2-1; the match to TRBD2 covers 15 bases. The V segment lost 3 bases and the J segment 11 bases; nucleotides outside the gene matches: 2. CDR1 and CDR2 from the germline V gene are SNHLY and FYNNEI. This CDR3 has 14 amino acids. CDR3 sequence reads: CASSEGTSGGQQFF. The CDR3, as DNA: TGTGCCAGCAGTGAGGGGACTAGCGGGGGGCAGCAGTTCTTC.

In its sample, this clone was seen once. The chain uses TRBV15 and TRBJ2-7; weak D call: TRBD2 (6 bases). Germline-derived CDR1 and CDR2 are LNHNV and YYDKDF (reference sequence). With 0 bases removed from V and 3 bases from J, the gap between germline ends came to 12 bases. The CDR3 covers 15 residues. This CDR3 reads CATSRDDPGVYEQYF. The CDR3 DNA reads TGTGCCACCAGCAGAGATGATCCGGGAGTCTACGAGCAGTACTTC.

V usage is TRBV6-5 and J usage is TRBJ2-5, with a possible D match to TRBD1 (5 bases). Germline V CDR1 and CDR2: MNHEY, SVGAGI. The V end lost 3 bases, the J end lost 3 bases, and 8 bases lay between the germline ends. This CDR3 spans 13 amino acids. The CDR3 nucleotides read TGTGCCAGCAGTTATTTAGGGGAAGAGACCCAGTACTTC. Amino acid sequence: CASSYLGEETQYF.

CDR3 amino acids: CASSEVSMNTEAFF. The CDR3 DNA follows: TGTGCCAGCAGTGAAGTTTCCATGAACACTGAAGCTTTCTTT. V is TRBV6-1 and J is TRBJ1-1; no clear D. Germline-derived CDR1 and CDR2 are MNHNS and SASEGT. V dropped 1 base and J dropped 0 bases, with 6 bases sitting between them. The CDR3 covers 14 residues.

The chain uses TRBV6-5 and TRBJ1-1; 9 nucleotides match TRBD1. The CDR3 has 16 residues. CDR1 and CDR2 (germline): MNHEY, SVGAGI. Trimming cost V 0 bases and J 2 bases; bases outside gene matches: 4. CDR3 protein: CASSYSPGQGNTEAFF. CDR3 coding DNA: TGTGCCAGCAGTTACTCCCCGGGACAGGGTAACACTGAAGCTTTCTTT.

This chain links TRBV29-1 with TRBJ1-5, with D uncertain. CDR1 is SQVTM and CDR2 is ANQGSEA in the germline V gene. The CDR3 runs to 13 residues. Trimming removed 5 bases at V and 4 bases at J, with 12 bases between. The CDR3 DNA is TGCAGCGTTTCCGAAAACATGAATCAGCCCCAGCATTTT. Protein product: CSVSENMNQPQHF.

The chain couples TRBV14 to TRBJ2-1; D tentatively reads TRBD1 or TRBD2 (5 bases each). The V end was cut by 3 bases, the J end by 5 bases, with 11 bases between. Germline assignment: CDR1 SGHDN and CDR2 FVKESK. CDR3 length: 14 residues. The CDR3 here is CASSQDVGDNEQFF. The DNA for the CDR3 is TGTGCCAGCAGCCAGGATGTGGGGGACAATGAGCAGTTCTTC.

J is TRBJ1-1 and V is TRBV5-6; TRBD1 is a possible D gene (5 bases). The germline V and J ends were trimmed by 4 bases and 6 bases, with 16 bases remaining between them. The germline gives CDR1 SGHDT, CDR2 YYEEEE. The CDR3 is 14 residues long. The DNA of the CDR3 is TGTGCCAGCAGCACCCCCCACGGGGGATCTGAAGCTTTCTTT. It translates to CASSTPHGGSEAFF.

V and J are TRBV7-2 and TRBJ2-1, with D unresolved. Trimming took 4 bases from V and 3 from J, leaving 7 bases between them. The germline V gene encodes CDR1 SGHTA and CDR2 FQGNSA. The CDR3 covers 13 residues. In nucleotides, the CDR3 is TGTGCCAGCAGCTCTAGGCTCTACAATGAGCAGTTCTTC. It encodes CASSSRLYNEQFF.

The chain recombines TRBV2 with TRBJ1-3; D unresolved. V shed 6 bases and J shed 4 bases, with 13 bases lying between them. The CDR3 is 14 amino acids. The V gene's germline CDR1 is SNHLY and CDR2 FYNNEI. This CDR3 is CASSAEGTGNTIYF. The CDR3 nucleotides are TGTGCCAGCAGCGCGGAGGGCACCGGAAACACCATATATTTT.

This clone was counted once. The chain couples TRBV9 to TRBJ2-6, with TRBD2 matching over 7 bases. The CDR3 sequence is 17 residues long. The V segment lost 4 bases and the J segment 0 bases; nucleotides outside the gene matches: 7. The germline V gene encodes CDR1 SGDLS and CDR2 YYNGEE. The CDR3 region is CASSWSGVLSGANVLTF. The CDR3 nucleotides read TGTGCCAGCAGCTGGAGCGGGGTGCTCTCTGGGGCCAACGTCCTGACTTTC.

The chain combines TRBV7-6 with TRBJ1-3, with TRBD1 as a possible D gene (6 bases). Germline loops: CDR1 SGHVS, CDR2 FNYEAQ. Trimming left V 0 bases short and J 0 bases short, with 15 bases between. The CDR3 covers 18 residues. CDR3 sequence: CASSLAGSGTISGNTIYF. CDR3 nucleotides: TGTGCCAGCAGCTTAGCGGGTTCCGGGACAATCTCTGGAAACACCATATATTTT.

The rearrangement uses TRBV19 and TRBJ1-2, with 8 bases identical to TRBD1. Germline lookup yields CDR1 LNHDA and CDR2 SQIVND (reference sequence). V dropped 5 bases and J dropped 8; count of bases not matched to a gene: 7. The CDR3 totals 13 residues. The CDR3 DNA reads as TGTGCCAGTAGTGCTCGACAGGGGTACGGCTACACCTTC. It codes for CASSARQGYGYTF.

V gene TRBV3-1 (or the pseudogene TRBV3-2) combines with J gene TRBJ2-1; 11 nucleotides line up with TRBD2. The CDR3 is 18 residues long. In germline, CDR1 is LGHDT, CDR2 YNNKEL (reference sequence). V dropped 4 bases and J dropped 0; count of bases not matched to a gene: 8. CDR3 residues: CASSLAGGLAASYNEQFF. The DNA for the CDR3 is TGTGCCAGCAGCCTCGCAGGGGGACTAGCGGCCTCCTACAATGAGCAGTTCTTC.